This T cell receptor (beta chain) was recovered during a study of T cell responses to AZD1222 COVID-19 vaccine. Pooling of second doses given at about 4 or about 12 weeks was done. Concerning this clone itself: The target antigen is unknown.

Method: immunoSEQ multiplex PCR; TCRdb's copy keeps in-frame clones and lacks some. The sample holds fewer than 85,000 clones, around 87% seen once. Study outcomes and limitations: Donors were largely white British and mainly female; clonal diversity was possibly underestimated.

The sample consisted of peripheral blood, taken 28 days after the second AZD1222 dose. The receptor was derived from an adult who received the AZD1222 COVID-19 vaccine.

The CDR3 spells CASSAETGGTEAFF. In DNA form, the CDR3 reads TGTGCCAGCAGTGCCGAGACAGGGGGCACTGAAGCTTTCTTT. This chain connects TRBV2 to TRBJ1-1, with 9 bases identical to TRBD1. The junction had 4 bases not matched to a gene; V was cut back by 4 bases and J by 4 bases. CDR1 and CDR2 (germline): SNHLY, FYNNEI. The CDR3 has 14 residues.